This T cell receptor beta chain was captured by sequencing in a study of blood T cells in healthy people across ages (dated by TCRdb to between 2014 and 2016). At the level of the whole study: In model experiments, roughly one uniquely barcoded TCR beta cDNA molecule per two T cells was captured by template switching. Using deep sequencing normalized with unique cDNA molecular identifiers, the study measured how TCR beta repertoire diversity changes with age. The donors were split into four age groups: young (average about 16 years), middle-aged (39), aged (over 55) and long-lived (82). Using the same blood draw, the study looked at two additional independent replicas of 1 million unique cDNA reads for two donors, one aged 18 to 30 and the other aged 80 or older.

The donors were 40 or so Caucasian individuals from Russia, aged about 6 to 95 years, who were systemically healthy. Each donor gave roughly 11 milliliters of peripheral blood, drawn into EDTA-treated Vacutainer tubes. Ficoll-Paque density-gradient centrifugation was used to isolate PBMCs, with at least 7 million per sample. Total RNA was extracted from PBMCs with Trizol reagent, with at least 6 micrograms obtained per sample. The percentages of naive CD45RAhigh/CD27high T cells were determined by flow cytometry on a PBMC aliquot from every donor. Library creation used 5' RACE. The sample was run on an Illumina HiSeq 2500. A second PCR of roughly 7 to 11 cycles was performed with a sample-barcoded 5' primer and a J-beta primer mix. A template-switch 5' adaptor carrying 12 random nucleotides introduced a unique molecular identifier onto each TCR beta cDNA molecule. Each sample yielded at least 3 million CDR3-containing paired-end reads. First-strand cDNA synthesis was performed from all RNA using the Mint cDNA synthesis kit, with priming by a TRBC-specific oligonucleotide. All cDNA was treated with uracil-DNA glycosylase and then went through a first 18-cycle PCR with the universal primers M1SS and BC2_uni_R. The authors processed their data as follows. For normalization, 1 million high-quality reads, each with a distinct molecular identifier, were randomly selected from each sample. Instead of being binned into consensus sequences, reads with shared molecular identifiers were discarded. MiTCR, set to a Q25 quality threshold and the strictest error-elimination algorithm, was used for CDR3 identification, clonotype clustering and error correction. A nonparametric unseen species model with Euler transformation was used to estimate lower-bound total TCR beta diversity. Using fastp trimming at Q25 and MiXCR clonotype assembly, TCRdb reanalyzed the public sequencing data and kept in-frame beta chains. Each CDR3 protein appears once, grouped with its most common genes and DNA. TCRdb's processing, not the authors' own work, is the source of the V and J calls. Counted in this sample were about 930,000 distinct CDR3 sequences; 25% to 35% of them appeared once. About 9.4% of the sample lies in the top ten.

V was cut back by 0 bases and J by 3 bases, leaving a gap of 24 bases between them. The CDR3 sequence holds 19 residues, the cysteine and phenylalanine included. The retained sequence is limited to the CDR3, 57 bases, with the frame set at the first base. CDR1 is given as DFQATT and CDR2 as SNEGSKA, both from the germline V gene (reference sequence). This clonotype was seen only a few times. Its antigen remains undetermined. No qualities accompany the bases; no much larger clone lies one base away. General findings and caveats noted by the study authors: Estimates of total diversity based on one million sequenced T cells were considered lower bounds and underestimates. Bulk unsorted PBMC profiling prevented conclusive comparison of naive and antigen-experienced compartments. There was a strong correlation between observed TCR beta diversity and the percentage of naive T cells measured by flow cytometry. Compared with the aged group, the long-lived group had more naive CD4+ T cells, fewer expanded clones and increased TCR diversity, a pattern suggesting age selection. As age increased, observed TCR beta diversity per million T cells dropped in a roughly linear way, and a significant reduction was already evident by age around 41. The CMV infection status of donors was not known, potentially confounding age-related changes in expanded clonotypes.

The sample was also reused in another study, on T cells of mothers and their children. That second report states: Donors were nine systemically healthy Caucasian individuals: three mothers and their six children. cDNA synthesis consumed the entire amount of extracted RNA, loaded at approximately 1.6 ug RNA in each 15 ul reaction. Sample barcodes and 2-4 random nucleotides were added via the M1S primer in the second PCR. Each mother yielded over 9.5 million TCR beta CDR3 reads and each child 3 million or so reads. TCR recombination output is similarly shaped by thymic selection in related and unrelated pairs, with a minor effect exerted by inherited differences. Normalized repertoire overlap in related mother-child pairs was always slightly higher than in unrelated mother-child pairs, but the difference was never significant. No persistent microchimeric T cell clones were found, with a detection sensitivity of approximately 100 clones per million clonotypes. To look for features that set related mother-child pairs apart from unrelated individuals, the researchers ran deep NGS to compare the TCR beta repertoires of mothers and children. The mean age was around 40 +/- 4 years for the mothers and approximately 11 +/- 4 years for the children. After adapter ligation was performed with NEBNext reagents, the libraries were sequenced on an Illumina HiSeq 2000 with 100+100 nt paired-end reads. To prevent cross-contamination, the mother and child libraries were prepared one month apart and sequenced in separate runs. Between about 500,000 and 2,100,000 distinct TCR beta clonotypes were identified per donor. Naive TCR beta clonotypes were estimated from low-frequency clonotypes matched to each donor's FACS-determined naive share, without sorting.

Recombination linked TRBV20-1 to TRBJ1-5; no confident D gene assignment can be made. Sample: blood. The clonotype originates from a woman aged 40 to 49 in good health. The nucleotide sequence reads TGCAGTGCTAGAGAGACCCGGGTCACAGAGATCTCATACAATCAGCCCCAGCATTTT. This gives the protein CSARETRVTEISYNQPQHF.